The 27 T cell receptor beta chains presented below share a single source sample, sequenced in a study of T cells in Graves' hyperthyroidism and ophthalmopathy. Template material for amplifying TCR beta CDR3 regions consisted of RNA transcripts. The study used the HTBI primer set for a first-round RT-PCR of the TCR CDR3. MiXCR, applied by TCRdb to the multiplex PCR reads, yields one record per CDR3 protein. The sample holds 730,000 or so distinct CDR3 sequences, around 19% seen once. Sequenced: blood. These receptors were taken from a woman in her forties or fifties with Graves' hyperthyroidism that later progressed to Graves' ophthalmopathy.

This clonotype was recorded a few times. The gene calls are TRBV27 and TRBJ1-2; 11 bases are shared with TRBD1. This CDR3 is built from 17 residues. Trimming took 2 bases from V and 6 from J; bases not matched to a gene: 11. Germline V gives CDR1 MNHEY, CDR2 SMNVEV (reference sequence). The CDR3 nucleotides read TGTGCCAGCAGTTTAAGCCCCGGACAGGGGGCGGTGGATGGCTACACCTTC. Encoded protein: CASSLSPGQGAVDGYTF.

This clonotype appeared many times. This rearrangement joins TRBV2 to TRBJ2-3, with no clear D. CDR1 is SNHLY, CDR2 FYNNEI, per germline. The V end was cut by 3 bases, the J end by 2 bases, with 9 bases between. The CDR3 has 14 amino acids. Written as DNA, the CDR3 is TGTGCCAGCAGTGATAACCGACTCACAGATACGCAGTATTTT. Translating it yields CASSDNRLTDTQYF. Using reference TRBV2 and TRBJ2-3 for the parts outside the CDR3, the full variable domain is EPEVTQTPSHQVTQMGQEVILRCVPISNHLYFYWYRQILGQKVEFLVSFYNNEISEKSEIFDDQFSVERPDGSNFTLKIRSTKLEDSAMYFCASSDNRLTDTQYFGPGTRLTVL.

The sample holds many counts of this clonotype. The genes are TRBV13 and TRBJ1-1; 8 bases map to TRBD1. CDR1 is PRHDT and CDR2 is FYEKMQ in the germline V gene (reference sequence). V was pared by 6 bases and J by 7 bases, with 7 bases of the junction left unmatched. The CDR3 length is 13 residues. The CDR3: CASSWTGRGEAFF. CDR3 nucleotides: TGTGCCAGCAGTTGGACAGGGAGGGGTGAAGCTTTCTTT.

The chain recombines TRBV9 with TRBJ1-3; 10 bases are shared with TRBD1. J was trimmed by 7 bases and V by 3 bases; bases with no gene match: 4. The CDR3 loop spans 14 amino acids. Germline values: CDR1 SGDLS, CDR2 YYNGEE. The CDR3, as DNA: TGTGCCAGCAGCGCGAGACAGGGGGCTAACACCATATATTTT. Protein: CASSARQGANTIYF.

The sample holds many counts of this clonotype. This sequence joins TRBV7-2 and TRBJ2-1; possibly TRBD2 for D (7 bases). CDR3 length: 12 residues. Germline lookup yields CDR1 SGHTA and CDR2 FQGNSA. V was shortened by 6 bases and J by 9 bases, with 12 bases between the two germline ends. The CDR3 region has the DNA TGTGCCAGCAGTTCAAGGGGGGGTGAGCAGTTCTTC. It encodes CASSSRGGEQFF.

The J gene is TRBJ2-3, the V gene TRBV29-1; no definite D call. Germline CDR1 reads SQVTM; CDR2 reads ANQGSEA. This CDR3 has 14 amino acids. V was trimmed by 1 base and J by 0 bases, leaving 8 bases between them. The CDR3 nucleotides read TGCAGCGTTGAAGGGTGGGATAGCACAGATACGCAGTATTTT. Residues: CSVEGWDSTDTQYF.

This clonotype was seen a handful of times. The chain links TRBV20-1 to TRBJ1-5; D gene uncertain. Trimming left V 4 bases short and J 3 bases short, with 22 bases between. CDR3 length: 17 residues. CDR1 is DFQATT and CDR2 is SNEGSKA in the germline V gene (reference sequence). CDR3 DNA: TGCAGTGCTACCTATGGTCTCCGGAGGAGATACAATCAGCCCCAGCATTTT. This sequence encodes CSATYGLRRRYNQPQHF.

The rearrangement uses TRBV6-5 and TRBJ1-4; no clear D. The CDR3 spans 14 residues. Germline lookup yields CDR1 MNHEY and CDR2 SVGAGI. Trimming took 2 bases from V and 4 from J, leaving 8 bases between them. Written as DNA, the CDR3 is TGTGCCAGCAGTTACGAGTTCCGTAATGAAAAACTGTTTTTT. Amino acids: CASSYEFRNEKLFF.

The chain carries TRBV20-1 and TRBJ1-2; 7 nucleotides agree with TRBD1. The CDR3 has 14 amino acids. With 4 bases clipped from V and 8 bases from J, the junction kept 13 bases outside the gene matches. Germline values: CDR1 DFQATT, CDR2 SNEGSKA (reference sequence). The CDR3 here is CSATPGGTVGGYTF. The CDR3 DNA is TGCAGTGCTACTCCAGGGGGGACGGTGGGAGGCTACACCTTC.

This chain uses TRBV12-3 or TRBV12-4 with TRBJ1-5, with TRBD1 identical over 7 bases. The CDR3 totals 14 residues. The junction had 6 bases not matched to a gene; V was cut back by 5 bases and J by 5 bases. Here the CDR3 DNA reads TGTGCCAGCAGTAGACAGGGATGGGATCAGCCCCAGCATTTT. This translates into CASSRQGWDQPQHF.

The chain is built from TRBV18 and TRBJ1-4; D is unresolved. Germline V gene data show CDR1 as KGHSH and CDR2 as LQKENI. The CDR3 spans 13 residues. V was trimmed by 0 bases and J by 8 bases, leaving 7 bases between them. CDR3 residues: CASSPPGSEKLFF. The CDR3 DNA reads as TGTGCCAGCTCACCACCGGGGAGCGAAAAACTGTTTTTT.

The chain is built from TRBV5-1 and TRBJ1-4; D remains ambiguous. CDR3 length: 15 amino acids. Trimming took off 0 bases at V and 8 bases at J, with 14 bases between the two ends. Germline V gene sequence: CDR1 SGHRS, CDR2 YFSETQ. CDR3: CASSLAVQGGEKLFF. The CDR3 DNA follows: TGCGCCAGCAGCTTGGCCGTGCAAGGAGGGGAAAAACTGTTTTTT.

This clonotype was counted at least ten times. The chain carries TRBV12-3 or TRBV12-4 and TRBJ2-7; D possibly matches TRBD1 or TRBD2 (6 bases each). V was cut by 7 bases and J by 7 bases, with 23 bases left in between. This CDR3 region has 15 residues. CDR3 amino acids: CASTPTLGAREEQYF. The CDR3 region has the DNA TGTGCCAGCACCCCGACCCTGGGGGCCCGGGAGGAGCAGTACTTC.

This clonotype was picked up a small number of times. The V gene is TRBV5-6, the J gene TRBJ2-3; D remains ambiguous. The CDR3 totals 15 residues. V lost 0 bases, J lost 1 base, and 9 bases lay in between. The V gene's germline CDR1 is SGHDT and CDR2 YYEEEE. CDR3 DNA sequence: TGTGCCAGCAGCTTGGTTTCTAGGGGCACAGATACGCAGTATTTT. As protein: CASSLVSRGTDTQYF.

Notes on this clonotype: One end of the junction is discordant with germline, which a read error may explain. The gene calls are TRBV5-6 and TRBJ2-2, with TRBD1 matching over 7 bases. There are 15 residues in the CDR3. Germline V gene data show CDR1 as SGHDT and CDR2 as YYEEEE. CDR3 residues: CASSNRGLVAGELLF. Written as DNA, the CDR3 is TGTGCCAGCAGCAACAGGGGCCTGGTGGCCGGGGAGCTGCTTTTT.

The CDR3 nucleotides read TGTGCCACAGGGCAGCGGGATTACAACAGCGGTTCACCCCTCCACTTT. Translated: CATGQRDYNSGSPLHF. The chain employs TRBV10-3 and TRBJ1-6; a possible D gene is TRBD1 (5 bases). The germline gives CDR1 ENHRY, CDR2 SYGVKD. The CDR3 consists of 16 residues. With 10 bases removed from V and 9 bases from J, the gap between germline ends came to 25 bases.

This clonotype was picked up many times. The chain is built from TRBV11-2 and TRBJ1-6; D unresolved. V dropped 2 bases and J dropped 10 bases, with 15 bases sitting between them. The germline V gene encodes CDR1 SGHAT and CDR2 FQNNGV. This CDR3 has 15 residues. The CDR3 DNA reads TGTGCCAGCAGCTTATACTCGGAAGGGCACTCACCCCTCCACTTT. It translates to CASSLYSEGHSPLHF.

The chain employs TRBV7-8 and TRBJ2-2; the D gene could be TRBD1 or TRBD2 (5 bases each). The V end was cut by 4 bases, the J end by 5 bases, with 14 bases between. Germline assignment: CDR1 SGHVS and CDR2 FQNEAQ. The CDR3 contains 15 residues. The CDR3 loop reads CASSSQRGDTGELFF. DNA of the CDR3: TGTGCCAGCAGCTCCCAGAGAGGGGATACCGGGGAGCTGTTTTTT.

This clonotype was observed many times. V and J are TRBV20-1 and TRBJ1-5; D not certain. Trimming left V 2 bases short and J 1 base short, with 12 bases between. The CDR3 spans 15 residues. Germline V gene sequence: CDR1 DFQATT, CDR2 SNEGSKA (reference sequence). The CDR3 DNA follows: TGCAGTGCTAGAAATCCCGGGGTGAGCAATCAGCCCCAGCATTTT. Translated: CSARNPGVSNQPQHF.

This clonotype was seen more than once but under ten times. CDR3 DNA sequence: TGTGCCACCAGTGATCCCCACGGACAGATGTTTACAGATACGCAGTATTTT. Amino acid sequence: CATSDPHGQMFTDTQYF. This rearrangement joins TRBV24-1 to TRBJ2-3; D perhaps matches TRBD1 (6 bases). V lost 3 bases, J lost 3 bases, and 18 bases lay in between. The germline gives CDR1 KGHDR, CDR2 SFDVKD. This CDR3 is built from 17 residues.

This clonotype was recorded only once. The CDR3 nucleotides are TGCAGTGCTGCATGGGAGAATGAGCAGTTCTTC. This codes for CSAAWENEQFF. This sequence joins TRBV20-1 and TRBJ2-1; D may be TRBD2 (5 bases). CDR3 length equals 11 residues. From germline, CDR1 is DFQATT and CDR2 SNEGSKA (reference sequence). Trimming shortened V by 5 bases and J by 7 bases, and 9 bases separated the two germline ends.

This clonotype was counted many times. The chain has TRBV15 and TRBJ2-3, with 10 bases fitting TRBD2. The junction had 7 bases not matched to a gene; V was cut back by 2 bases and J by 5 bases. The CDR3 runs to 16 residues. The germline CDR1 and CDR2 sequences are LNHNV and YYDKDF (reference sequence). The CDR3 DNA reads TGTGCCACCAGCAGACTCAGCGGGGGGGCCTTAGATACGCAGTATTTT. This sequence encodes CATSRLSGGALDTQYF.

Points on this clonotype: A much more abundant neighbour one base away suggests this may be a read error. The chain couples TRBV30 to TRBJ1-1; perhaps TRBD1 as D (5 bases). Germline CDR1 reads GTSNPN; CDR2 reads SVGIG (reference sequence). The CDR3 has 11 amino acids. The CDR3 coding sequence is TGTGCCTGGAGTCTGGGGACTGAAACTTTCTTT. Protein sequence: CAWSLGTETFF.

This clonotype occurred many times. This sequence joins TRBV12-3 or TRBV12-4 and TRBJ1-3; TRBD1 is a possible D gene (5 bases). This CDR3 region has 16 residues. V lost 5 bases and J 0 bases, leaving 14 bases between the germline ends. The DNA of the CDR3 is TGTGCCAGCAGTCGAGGGACGGGTTTCTCTGGAAACACCATATATTTT. Translated: CASSRGTGFSGNTIYF.

In the case of this clonotype: Being one base from a much bigger clone, this may be a read error. The chain carries TRBV12-3 or TRBV12-4 and TRBJ1-1; TRBD1 might be the D (6 bases). This CDR3 comprises 15 residues. V lost 1 base and J 12 bases, leaving 21 bases between the germline ends. The CDR3 protein is CASSLGVEGEEVTFF. In nucleotides, the CDR3 is TGTGCCAGCAGTTTAGGCGTGGAGGGGGAGGAGGTAACTTTCTTT.

This clonotype was detected ten times or more. CDR3 DNA sequence: TGTGCCAGCACGAGGACAGGAAAAGAGACCCAGTACTTC. Translating it yields CASTRTGKETQYF. The V call is TRBV2, the J call TRBJ2-5, with 7 bases aligning to TRBD1. The CDR3 length is 13 residues. Germline values: CDR1 SNHLY, CDR2 FYNNEI. The V and J ends lost 7 bases and 3 bases, in that order; junction bases with no gene match: 5. Full variable domain (missing parts from reference TRBV2 and TRBJ2-5): EPEVTQTPSHQVTQMGQEVILRCVPISNHLYFYWYRQILGQKVEFLVSFYNNEISEKSEIFDDQFSVERPDGSNFTLKIRSTKLEDSAMYFCASTRTGKETQYFGPGTRLLVL.

This clonotype was recorded at least ten times. The genes are TRBV3-1 and TRBJ1-6; TRBD1 aligns across 9 bases. J gave up 7 bases and V 2 bases, and 9 bases lay outside the gene matches. There are 17 residues in the CDR3. Per the germline V gene, CDR1 is LGHDT and CDR2 is YNNKEL (reference sequence). CDR3 bases: TGTGCCAGCAGCCAACAGGACAGGGGCCTTCAAAATTCACCCCTCCACTTT. Translated, it gives CASSQQDRGLQNSPLHF.